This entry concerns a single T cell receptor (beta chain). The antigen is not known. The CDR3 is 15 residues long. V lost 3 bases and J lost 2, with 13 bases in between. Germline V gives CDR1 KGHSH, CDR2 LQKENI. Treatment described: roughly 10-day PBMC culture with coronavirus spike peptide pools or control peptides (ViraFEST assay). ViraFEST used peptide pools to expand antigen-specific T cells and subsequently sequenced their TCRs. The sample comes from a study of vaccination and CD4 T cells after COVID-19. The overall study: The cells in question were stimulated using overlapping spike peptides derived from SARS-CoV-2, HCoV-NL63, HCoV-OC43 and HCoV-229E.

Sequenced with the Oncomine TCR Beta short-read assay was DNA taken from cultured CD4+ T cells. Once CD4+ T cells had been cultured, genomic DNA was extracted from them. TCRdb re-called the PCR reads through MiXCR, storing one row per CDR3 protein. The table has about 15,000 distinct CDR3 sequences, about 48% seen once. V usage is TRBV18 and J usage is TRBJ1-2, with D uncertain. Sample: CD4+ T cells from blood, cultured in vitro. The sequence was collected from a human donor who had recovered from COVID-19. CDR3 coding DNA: TGTGCCAGCTCACCTGAAACCCTTAGGAACTATGGCTACACCTTC. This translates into CASSPETLRNYGYTF. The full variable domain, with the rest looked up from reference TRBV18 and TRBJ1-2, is NAGVMQNPRHLVRRRGQEARLRCSPMKGHSHVYWYRQLPEEGLKFMVYLQKENIIDESGMPKERFSAEFPKEGPSILRIQQVVRGDSAAYFCASSPETLRNYGYTFGSGTRLTVV.